The 2 T cell receptor beta chains listed next were all sequenced from one sample in a study of blood T cell repertoires in COVID-19 (dated by TCRdb to the early 2020s). The library was obtained by the immunoSEQ multiplex PCR assay. TCRdb took this table from immuneACCESS and kept in-frame rearrangements with V and J called. Such tables lack part of the clones; where checked against another copy, unresolved V genes explain under half of the gap, and the rest is unexplained. Within this sample are a few hundred thousand clones, with more than 75% of them counted one time only. In total, the top ten clones hold 1% of the sample. The specimen was PBMCs or T cells enriched from blood (not recorded which). The origin of the receptors is a woman aged 25 to 39 who had recovered from COVID-19.

This sequence joins TRBV7-9 and TRBJ2-1; 8 bases agree with TRBD2. This CDR3 is built from 16 residues. Germline values: CDR1 SEHNR, CDR2 FQNEAQ (reference sequence). V shed 4 bases and J 8 bases; nucleotides not matched to a gene: 13. CDR3 sequence (DNA): TGTGCCAGCAGCTCCCCCGTAGGACTAGCATCCCATGAGCAGTTCTTC. This codes for CASSSPVGLASHEQFF.

This clone was detected a few times. The chain links TRBV2 to TRBJ1-4; D remains ambiguous. V lost 1 base, J lost 11 bases, and 8 bases lay in between. Germline CDR1 and CDR2: SNHLY and FYNNEI. This CDR3 region has 12 residues. The CDR3 reads CASSEVSRKLFF. CDR3 sequence (DNA): TGTGCCAGCAGTGAAGTGAGCCGGAAACTGTTTTTT. Based on the CDR3 plus reference TRBV2 and TRBJ1-4, the full variable domain is EPEVTQTPSHQVTQMGQEVILRCVPISNHLYFYWYRQILGQKVEFLVSFYNNEISEKSEIFDDQFSVERPDGSNFTLKIRSTKLEDSAMYFCASSEVSRKLFFGSGTQLSVL.